The T cell receptor (beta chain) under discussion was sequenced for a study of identical twins. A single record per CDR3 protein comes from TCRdb applying MiXCR to the 5' RACE reads. The data show 1.5 million to 2 million distinct CDR3 sequences, around 33% seen once. Whole-study findings and limits: The study drew conclusions from cross-sectional statistical analysis, not from following the same donors. The study found that models underestimated out-of-frame TCR alpha sharing in monozygotic twins.

This clonotype occurred a few times. Antigen unknown. Sequenced: cord blood. The clonotype originates from a newborn girl in good health.

CDR3 DNA: TGCGCCAGCAGCTTCCCGACTAGAGGTGAGCAGTACTTC. It codes for CASSFPTRGEQYF. This chain connects TRBV5-1 to TRBJ2-7; tentatively, D is TRBD2 (6 bases). CDR1 is SGHRS, CDR2 YFSETQ, per germline. This CDR3 comprises 13 residues. V was clipped by 2 bases and J by 7 bases, with 13 bases between them.